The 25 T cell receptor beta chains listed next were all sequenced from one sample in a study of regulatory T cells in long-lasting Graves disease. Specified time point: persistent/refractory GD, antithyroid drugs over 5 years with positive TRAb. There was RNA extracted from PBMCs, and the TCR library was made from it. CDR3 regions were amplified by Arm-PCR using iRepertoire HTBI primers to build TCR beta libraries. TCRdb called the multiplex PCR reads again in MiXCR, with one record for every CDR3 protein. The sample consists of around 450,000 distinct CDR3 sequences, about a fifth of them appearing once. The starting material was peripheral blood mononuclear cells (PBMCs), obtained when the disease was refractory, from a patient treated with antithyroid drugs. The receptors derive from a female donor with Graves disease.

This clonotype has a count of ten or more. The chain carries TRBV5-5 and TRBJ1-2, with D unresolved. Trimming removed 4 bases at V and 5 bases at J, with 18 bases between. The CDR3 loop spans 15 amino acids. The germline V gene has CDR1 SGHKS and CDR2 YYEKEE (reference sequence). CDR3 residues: CASSPHLANQYGYTF. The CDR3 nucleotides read TGTGCCAGCAGCCCTCACCTTGCTAATCAATATGGCTACACCTTC.

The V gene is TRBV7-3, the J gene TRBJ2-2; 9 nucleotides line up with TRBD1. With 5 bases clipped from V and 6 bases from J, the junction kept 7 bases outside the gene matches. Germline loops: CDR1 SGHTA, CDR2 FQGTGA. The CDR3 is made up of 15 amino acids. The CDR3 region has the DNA TGTGCCAGCAGCCCAACAGGGGGCGCGTCCGGGGAGCTGTTTTTT. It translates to CASSPTGGASGELFF.

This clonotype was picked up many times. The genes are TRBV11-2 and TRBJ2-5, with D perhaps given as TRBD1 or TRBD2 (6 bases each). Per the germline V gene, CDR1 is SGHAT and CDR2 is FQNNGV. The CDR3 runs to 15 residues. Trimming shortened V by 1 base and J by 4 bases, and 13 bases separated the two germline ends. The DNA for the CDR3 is TGTGCCAGCAGCTTAGTTAGGGGGGCCGGAGAGACCCAGTACTTC. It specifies CASSLVRGAGETQYF.

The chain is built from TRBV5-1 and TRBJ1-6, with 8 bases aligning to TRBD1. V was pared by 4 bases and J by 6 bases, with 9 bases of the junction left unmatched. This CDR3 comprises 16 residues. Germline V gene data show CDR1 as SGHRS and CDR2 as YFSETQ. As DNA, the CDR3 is TGCGCCAGCAGCAAGACAGGGGACTCGAGTAATTCACCCCTCCACTTT. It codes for CASSKTGDSSNSPLHF.

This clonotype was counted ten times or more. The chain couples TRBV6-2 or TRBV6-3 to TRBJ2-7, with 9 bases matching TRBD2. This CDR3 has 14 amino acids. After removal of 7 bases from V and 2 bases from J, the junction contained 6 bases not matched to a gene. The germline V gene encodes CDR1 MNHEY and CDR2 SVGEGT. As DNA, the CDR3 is TGTGCCAGCAACTTAGCGGGAGTAACCTACGAGCAGTACTTC. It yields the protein CASNLAGVTYEQYF.

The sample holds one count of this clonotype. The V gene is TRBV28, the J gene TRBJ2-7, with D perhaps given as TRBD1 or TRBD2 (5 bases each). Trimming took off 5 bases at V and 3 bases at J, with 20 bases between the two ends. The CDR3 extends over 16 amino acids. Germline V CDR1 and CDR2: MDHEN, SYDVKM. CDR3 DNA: TGTGCCAGCAGTGGGCTGACGGGGCCGCGGATCTACGAGCAGTACTTC. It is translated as CASSGLTGPRIYEQYF.

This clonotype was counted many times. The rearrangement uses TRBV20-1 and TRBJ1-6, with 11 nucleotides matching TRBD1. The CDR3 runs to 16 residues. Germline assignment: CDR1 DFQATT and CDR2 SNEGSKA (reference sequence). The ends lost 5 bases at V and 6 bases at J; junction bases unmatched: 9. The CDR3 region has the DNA TGCAGTGCTCAAGGGGGACAGGGGGAGCGTAATTCACCCCTCCACTTT. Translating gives CSAQGGQGERNSPLHF.

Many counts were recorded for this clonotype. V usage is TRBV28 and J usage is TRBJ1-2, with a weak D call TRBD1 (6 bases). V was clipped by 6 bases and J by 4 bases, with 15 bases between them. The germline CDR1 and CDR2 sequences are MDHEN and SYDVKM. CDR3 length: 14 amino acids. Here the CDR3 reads CASSRPDSSYGYTF. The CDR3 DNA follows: TGTGCCAGCAGCCGACCGGACAGCTCCTATGGCTACACCTTC.

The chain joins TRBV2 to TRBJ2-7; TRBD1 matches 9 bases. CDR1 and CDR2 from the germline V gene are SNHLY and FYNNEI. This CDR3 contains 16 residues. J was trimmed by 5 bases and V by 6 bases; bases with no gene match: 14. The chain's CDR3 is CASSNAPRDRVNEQYF. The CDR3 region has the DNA TGTGCCAGCAGCAATGCCCCCCGGGACAGGGTAAACGAGCAGTACTTC.

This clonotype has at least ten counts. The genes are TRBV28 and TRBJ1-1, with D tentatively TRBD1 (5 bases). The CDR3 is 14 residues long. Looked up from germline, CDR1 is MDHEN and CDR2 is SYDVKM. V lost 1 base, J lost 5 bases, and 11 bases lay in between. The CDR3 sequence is CASSLSRAKTEAFF. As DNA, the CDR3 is TGTGCCAGCAGTTTATCCAGGGCGAAAACTGAAGCTTTCTTT.

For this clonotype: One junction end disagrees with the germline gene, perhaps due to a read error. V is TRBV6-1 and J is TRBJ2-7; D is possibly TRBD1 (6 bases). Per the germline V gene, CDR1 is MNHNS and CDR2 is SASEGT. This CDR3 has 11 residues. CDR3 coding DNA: TGTGCCAGCAGTCCCCCGACCGGGACACCCTTC. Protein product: CASSPPTGTPF.

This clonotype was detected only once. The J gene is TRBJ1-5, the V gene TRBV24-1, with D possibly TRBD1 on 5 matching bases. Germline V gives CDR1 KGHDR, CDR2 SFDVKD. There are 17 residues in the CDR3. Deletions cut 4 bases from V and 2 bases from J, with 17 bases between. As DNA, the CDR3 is TGTGCCACCAGTGACTCCAGGGAATTCCCTCGCAATCAGCCCCAGCATTTT. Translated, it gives CATSDSREFPRNQPQHF.

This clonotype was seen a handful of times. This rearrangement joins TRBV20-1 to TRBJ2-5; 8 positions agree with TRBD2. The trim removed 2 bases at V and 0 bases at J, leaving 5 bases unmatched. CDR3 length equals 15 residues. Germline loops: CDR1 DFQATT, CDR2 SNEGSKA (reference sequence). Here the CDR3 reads CSARPGGLDQETQYF. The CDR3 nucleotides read TGCAGTGCTAGACCGGGGGGACTAGACCAAGAGACCCAGTACTTC.

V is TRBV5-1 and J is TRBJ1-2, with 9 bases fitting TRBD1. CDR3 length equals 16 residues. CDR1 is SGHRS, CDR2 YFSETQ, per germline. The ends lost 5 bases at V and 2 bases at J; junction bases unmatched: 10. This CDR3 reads CASRRMTGQGNYGYTF. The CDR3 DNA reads TGCGCCAGCAGGCGAATGACAGGACAGGGGAACTATGGCTACACCTTC. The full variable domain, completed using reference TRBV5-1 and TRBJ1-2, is KAGVTQTPRYLIKTRGQQVTLSCSPISGHRSVSWYQQTPGQGLQFLFEYFSETQRNKGNFPGRFSGRQFSNSRSEMNVSTLELGDSALYLCASRRMTGQGNYGYTFGSGTRLTVV.

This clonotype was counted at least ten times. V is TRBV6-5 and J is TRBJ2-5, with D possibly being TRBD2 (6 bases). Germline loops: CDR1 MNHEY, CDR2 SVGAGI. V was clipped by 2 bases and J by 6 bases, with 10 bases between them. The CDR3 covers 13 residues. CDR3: CASSYGGGKTQYF. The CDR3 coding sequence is TGTGCCAGCAGTTACGGGGGAGGAAAGACCCAGTACTTC.

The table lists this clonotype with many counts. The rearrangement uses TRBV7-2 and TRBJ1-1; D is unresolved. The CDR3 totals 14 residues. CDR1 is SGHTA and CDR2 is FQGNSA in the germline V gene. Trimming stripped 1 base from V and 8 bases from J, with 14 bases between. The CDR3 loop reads CASSLGVYGLEAFF. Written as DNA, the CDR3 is TGTGCCAGCAGCTTAGGTGTTTATGGGTTAGAAGCTTTCTTT. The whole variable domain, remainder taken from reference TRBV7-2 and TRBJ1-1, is GAGVSQSPSNKVTEKGKDVELRCDPISGHTALYWYRQSLGQGLEFLIYFQGNSAPDKSGLPSDRFSAERTGGSVSTLTIQRTQQEDSAVYLCASSLGVYGLEAFFGQGTRLTVV.

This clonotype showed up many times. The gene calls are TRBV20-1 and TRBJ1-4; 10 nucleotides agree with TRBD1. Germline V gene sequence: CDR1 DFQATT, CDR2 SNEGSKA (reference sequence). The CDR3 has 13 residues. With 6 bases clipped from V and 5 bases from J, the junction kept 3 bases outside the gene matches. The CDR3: CSARTGGNEKLFF. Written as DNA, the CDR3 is TGCAGTGCCCGGACAGGGGGGAATGAAAAACTGTTTTTT.

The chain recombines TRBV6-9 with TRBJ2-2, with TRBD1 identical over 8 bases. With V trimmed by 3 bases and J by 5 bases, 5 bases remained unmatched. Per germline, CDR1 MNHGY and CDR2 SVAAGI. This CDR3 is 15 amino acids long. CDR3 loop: CASSYADRETGELFF. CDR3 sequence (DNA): TGTGCCAGCAGTTACGCGGACAGGGAAACCGGGGAGCTGTTTTTT.

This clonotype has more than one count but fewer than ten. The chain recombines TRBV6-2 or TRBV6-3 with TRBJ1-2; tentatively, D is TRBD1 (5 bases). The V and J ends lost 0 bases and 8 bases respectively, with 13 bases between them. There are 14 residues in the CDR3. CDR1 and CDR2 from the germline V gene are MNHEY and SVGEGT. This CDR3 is CASSYSLGAGGYTF. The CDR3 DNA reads TGTGCCAGCAGTTACTCGCTCGGGGCGGGGGGCTACACCTTC.

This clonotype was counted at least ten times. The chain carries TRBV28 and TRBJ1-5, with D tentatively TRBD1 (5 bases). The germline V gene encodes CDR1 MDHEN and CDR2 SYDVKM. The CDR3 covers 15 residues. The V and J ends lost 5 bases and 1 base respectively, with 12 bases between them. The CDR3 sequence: CASSPGGESNQPQHF. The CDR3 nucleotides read TGTGCCAGCAGTCCGGGGGGGGAAAGCAATCAGCCCCAGCATTTT.

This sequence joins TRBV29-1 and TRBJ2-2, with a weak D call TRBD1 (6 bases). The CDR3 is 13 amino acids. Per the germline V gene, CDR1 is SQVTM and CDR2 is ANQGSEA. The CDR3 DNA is TGCACGTTCCGGGACAAGAACACCGGGGAGCTGTTTTTT. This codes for CTFRDKNTGELFF.

Here the CDR3 reads CAAEGGGTDTQYF. DNA for the CDR3: TGTGCCGCCGAGGGAGGGGGCACAGATACGCAGTATTTT. The chain couples TRBV10-3 to TRBJ2-3, with 7 bases aligning to TRBD2. V gave up 11 bases and J gave up 1 base; unmatched junction bases: 6. CDR1 and CDR2 (germline): ENHRY, SYGVKD. This CDR3 region has 13 residues.

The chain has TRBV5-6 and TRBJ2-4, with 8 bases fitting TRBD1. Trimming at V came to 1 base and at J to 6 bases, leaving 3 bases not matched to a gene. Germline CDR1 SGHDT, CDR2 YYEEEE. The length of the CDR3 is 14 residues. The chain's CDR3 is CASSLLGTGNIQYF. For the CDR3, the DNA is TGTGCCAGCAGCTTGCTTGGGACAGGAAACATTCAGTACTTC.

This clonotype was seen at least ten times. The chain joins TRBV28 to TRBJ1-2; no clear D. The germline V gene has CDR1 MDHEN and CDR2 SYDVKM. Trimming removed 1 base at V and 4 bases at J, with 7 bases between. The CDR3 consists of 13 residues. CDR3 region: CASSLSQAYGYTF. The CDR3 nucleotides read TGTGCCAGCAGTTTATCTCAGGCCTATGGCTACACCTTC.

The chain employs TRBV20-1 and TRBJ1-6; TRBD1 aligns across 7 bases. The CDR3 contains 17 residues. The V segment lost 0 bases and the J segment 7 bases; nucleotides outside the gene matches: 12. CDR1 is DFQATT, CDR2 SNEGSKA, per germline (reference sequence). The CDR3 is CSAREPGQRFGNSPLHF. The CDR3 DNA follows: TGCAGTGCTAGAGAACCGGGACAGAGATTTGGGAATTCACCCCTCCACTTT.